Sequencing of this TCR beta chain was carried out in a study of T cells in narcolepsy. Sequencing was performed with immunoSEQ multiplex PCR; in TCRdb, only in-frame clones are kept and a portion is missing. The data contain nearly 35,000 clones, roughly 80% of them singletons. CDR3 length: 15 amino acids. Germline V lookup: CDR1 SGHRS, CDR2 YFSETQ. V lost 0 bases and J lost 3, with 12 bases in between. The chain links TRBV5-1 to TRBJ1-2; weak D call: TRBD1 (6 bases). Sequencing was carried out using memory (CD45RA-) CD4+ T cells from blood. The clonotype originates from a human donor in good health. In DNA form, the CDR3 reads TGCGCCAGCAGCTTGGCCTACAGGGCCCACTATGGCTACACCTTC. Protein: CASSLAYRAHYGYTF.